The rows below give T cell receptor beta chains drawn from one sample of a study of blood T cell repertoires in COVID-19. Only in-frame clones appear in the TCRdb table, and some are missing; sequencing was by immunoSEQ multiplex PCR. The sample records under 300,000 clones, around 82% being singletons. Specimen: peripheral blood. The receptors shown here come from an elderly woman with active or convalescent COVID-19. CDR3s include the opening cysteine and the closing phenylalanine or tryptophan. A D gene is named only where the DNA matches it firmly. The size of a clone is reported for some rows only, either as once, few or many, or as a class for expanded clones.

d_gene: TRBD1; v_gene: TRBV7-9; j_gene: TRBJ2-5; abundance: few; CDR3aa: CASSLVPRDRQETQYF; CDR3nt: TGTGCCAGCAGCTTAGTACCCCGGGACAGGCAAGAGACCCAGTACTTC
d_gene: TRBD1; v_gene: TRBV5-1; j_gene: TRBJ1-4; abundance: -; CDR3aa: CASSQGQGNEKLFF; CDR3nt: TGCGCCAGCAGCCAGGGACAGGGAAATGAAAAACTGTTTTTT
d_gene: TRBD1; v_gene: TRBV5-1; j_gene: TRBJ2-5; abundance: -; CDR3aa: CASSSRDRDQETQYF; CDR3nt: TGCGCCAGCAGCTCCCGGGACAGGGATCAAGAGACCCAGTACTTC
d_gene: TRBD2; v_gene: TRBV19; j_gene: TRBJ2-1; abundance: -; CDR3aa: CASSPTGTSGRNEQFF; CDR3nt: TGTGCCAGTAGTCCTACCGGGACTAGCGGGAGAAATGAGCAGTTCTTC
d_gene: TRBD1; v_gene: TRBV2; j_gene: TRBJ1-2; abundance: -; CDR3aa: CASSLDRGDGYTF; CDR3nt: TGTGCCAGCAGTCTGGACAGGGGTGATGGCTACACCTTC
d_gene: -; v_gene: TRBV6-1; j_gene: TRBJ1-1; abundance: -; CDR3aa: CASSELGRGPTEAFF; CDR3nt: TGTGCCAGCAGTGAATTAGGCAGGGGCCCCACTGAAGCTTTCTTT
d_gene: -; v_gene: TRBV29-1; j_gene: TRBJ2-2; abundance: -; CDR3aa: CSVEESTGAQELFF; CDR3nt: TGCAGCGTTGAAGAATCGACAGGAGCCCAGGAGCTGTTTTTT
d_gene: TRBD1; v_gene: TRBV2; j_gene: TRBJ1-3; abundance: -; CDR3aa: CASSPRGQRGNTIYF; CDR3nt: TGTGCCAGCAGCCCTCGGGGACAGAGAGGAAACACCATATATTTT
d_gene: -; v_gene: TRBV5-1; j_gene: TRBJ2-7; abundance: -; CDR3aa: CASSFLAEDLDEQYF; CDR3nt: TGCGCCAGCAGCTTTTTAGCGGAAGATCTCGACGAGCAGTACTTC
d_gene: -; v_gene: TRBV2; j_gene: TRBJ1-5; abundance: -; CDR3aa: CASAQGSNQPQHF; CDR3nt: TGTGCCAGCGCTCAGGGTAGCAATCAGCCCCAGCATTTT
d_gene: TRBD1; v_gene: TRBV6-4; j_gene: TRBJ1-5; abundance: -; CDR3aa: CASSDSRGVNQPQHF; CDR3nt: TGTGCCAGCAGTGACTCCAGGGGGGTCAATCAGCCCCAGCATTTT
d_gene: -; v_gene: TRBV5-1; j_gene: TRBJ2-5; abundance: -; CDR3aa: CASSLLSGAGETQYF; CDR3nt: TGCGCCAGCAGCTTGCTCAGCGGAGCTGGAGAGACCCAGTACTTC
d_gene: TRBD1; v_gene: TRBV5-1; j_gene: TRBJ2-2; abundance: -; CDR3aa: CASSLDRGGELFF; CDR3nt: TGCGCCAGCAGCTTGGACAGGGGAGGGGAGCTGTTTTTT
d_gene: TRBD2; v_gene: TRBV4-1; j_gene: TRBJ2-5; abundance: -; CDR3aa: CASSQAGLAGVETQYF; CDR3nt: TGCGCCAGCAGCCAGGCGGGACTAGCGGGGGTAGAGACCCAGTACTTC
d_gene: -; v_gene: TRBV28; j_gene: TRBJ1-5; abundance: -; CDR3aa: CASSYAGADNQPQHF; CDR3nt: TGTGCCAGCAGCTATGCGGGGGCCGACAATCAGCCCCAGCATTTT
d_gene: -; v_gene: TRBV5-1; j_gene: TRBJ1-2; abundance: -; CDR3aa: CASSSGTLNYGYTF; CDR3nt: TGCGCCAGCAGCTCCGGGACACTCAACTATGGCTACACCTTC
d_gene: -; v_gene: TRBV19; j_gene: TRBJ2-2; abundance: -; CDR3aa: CASSIGGTGELFF; CDR3nt: TGTGCCAGTAGTATAGGCGGAACCGGGGAGCTGTTTTTT
d_gene: -; v_gene: TRBV6-4; j_gene: TRBJ1-4; abundance: -; CDR3aa: CASSEGAGLNEKLFF; CDR3nt: TGTGCCAGCAGTGAAGGCGCAGGGCTCAATGAAAAACTGTTTTTT
d_gene: -; v_gene: TRBV5-4; j_gene: TRBJ2-7; abundance: few; CDR3aa: CASSLTGRHEQYF; CDR3nt: TGTGCCAGCAGCTTGACAGGGCGCCACGAGCAGTACTTC
d_gene: -; v_gene: TRBV18; j_gene: TRBJ2-2; abundance: -; CDR3aa: CATKGAGELFF; CDR3nt: TGTGCCACCAAAGGGGCCGGGGAGCTGTTTTTT
d_gene: -; v_gene: TRBV3-1/TRBV3-2; j_gene: TRBJ1-6; abundance: -; CDR3aa: CASSPFGRGGNSPLHF; CDR3nt: TGTGCCAGCAGCCCCTTTGGGAGGGGCGGGAATTCACCCCTCCACTTT
d_gene: -; v_gene: TRBV29-1; j_gene: TRBJ2-5; abundance: -; CDR3aa: CSVDGGLGETQYF; CDR3nt: TGCAGCGTTGACGGGGGATTGGGAGAGACCCAGTACTTC
d_gene: TRBD1; v_gene: TRBV2; j_gene: TRBJ2-3; abundance: -; CDR3aa: CASSDPDRDSDTQYF; CDR3nt: TGTGCCAGCAGTGACCCGGACAGGGATTCGGATACGCAGTATTTT
d_gene: -; v_gene: TRBV3-1/TRBV3-2; j_gene: TRBJ1-1; abundance: -; CDR3aa: CASSRTGQTEAFF; CDR3nt: TGTGCCAGCAGCCGAACCGGACAGACTGAAGCTTTCTTT
d_gene: -; v_gene: TRBV12-3/TRBV12-4; j_gene: TRBJ2-3; abundance: -; CDR3aa: CASSFLGTDTQYF; CDR3nt: TGTGCCAGCAGTTTTCTCGGCACAGATACGCAGTATTTT
d_gene: -; v_gene: TRBV3-1/TRBV3-2; j_gene: TRBJ2-3; abundance: -; CDR3aa: CASSPRDIRTDTQYF; CDR3nt: TGTGCCAGCAGCCCCCGGGACATCCGCACAGATACGCAGTATTTT
d_gene: TRBD1; v_gene: TRBV12-5; j_gene: TRBJ1-3; abundance: once; CDR3aa: CASGLSTGGLGGNTIYF; CDR3nt: TGTGCTAGTGGTTTGTCTACAGGGGGTCTAGGTGGAAACACCATATATTTT
d_gene: -; v_gene: TRBV2; j_gene: TRBJ1-2; abundance: -; CDR3aa: CASSDSISYGYTF; CDR3nt: TGTGCCAGCAGTGACAGTATATCCTATGGCTACACCTTC
d_gene: -; v_gene: TRBV20-1; j_gene: TRBJ1-2; abundance: -; CDR3aa: CSATGTDGYTF; CDR3nt: TGCAGTGCCACCGGGACTGATGGCTACACCTTC
d_gene: -; v_gene: TRBV20-1; j_gene: TRBJ2-3; abundance: once; CDR3aa: CSALVADTQYF; CDR3nt: TGCAGTGCTTTAGTCGCGGATACGCAGTATTTT
d_gene: -; v_gene: TRBV27; j_gene: TRBJ1-2; abundance: -; CDR3aa: CASSLAGPYGYTF; CDR3nt: TGTGCCAGCAGTTTAGCGGGACCGTATGGCTACACCTTC
d_gene: -; v_gene: TRBV4-1; j_gene: TRBJ2-7; abundance: few; CDR3aa: CASSQGGRSGSYEQYF; CDR3nt: TGCGCCAGCAGCCAAGGGGGGCGATCCGGGTCCTACGAGCAGTACTTC
d_gene: -; v_gene: TRBV18; j_gene: TRBJ2-2; abundance: -; CDR3aa: CASSPPNSGTGELFF; CDR3nt: TGTGCCAGCTCACCACCGAACAGCGGCACCGGGGAGCTGTTTTTT
d_gene: TRBD2; v_gene: TRBV5-6; j_gene: TRBJ2-3; abundance: -; CDR3aa: CASSTPLSGGAEDTQYF; CDR3nt: TGTGCCAGCAGCACCCCCCTTAGCGGGGGGGCCGAAGATACGCAGTATTTT
d_gene: TRBD1; v_gene: TRBV10-3; j_gene: TRBJ1-1; abundance: -; CDR3aa: CAIRRDSEEAFF; CDR3nt: TGTGCCATCAGGCGGGACAGCGAGGAAGCTTTCTTT
d_gene: -; v_gene: TRBV4-2; j_gene: TRBJ2-5; abundance: once; CDR3aa: CASSQGSRETQYF; CDR3nt: TGTGCCAGCAGCCAAGGAAGTAGAGAGACCCAGTACTTC
d_gene: TRBD2; v_gene: TRBV27; j_gene: TRBJ2-1; abundance: -; CDR3aa: CASSFNSGRGNEQFF; CDR3nt: TGTGCCAGCAGTTTTAATAGCGGGAGGGGGAATGAGCAGTTCTTC
d_gene: TRBD2; v_gene: TRBV28; j_gene: TRBJ2-2; abundance: -; CDR3aa: CASRTMVGGTGELFF; CDR3nt: TGTGCCAGCAGGACCATGGTGGGAGGGACCGGGGAGCTGTTTTTT
d_gene: -; v_gene: TRBV5-1; j_gene: TRBJ1-2; abundance: many; CDR3aa: CASSYETSYGYTF; CDR3nt: TGCGCCAGCAGTTACGAGACAAGCTATGGCTACACCTTC
d_gene: -; v_gene: TRBV5-8; j_gene: TRBJ1-5; abundance: few; CDR3aa: CASSLGRISNQPQHF; CDR3nt: TGTGCCAGCAGCTTGGGGAGGATCAGCAATCAGCCCCAGCATTTT
d_gene: TRBD1; v_gene: TRBV28; j_gene: TRBJ1-4; abundance: -; CDR3aa: CASSLGGQGRVKLFF; CDR3nt: TGTGCCAGCAGCCTGGGGGGACAGGGGAGGGTTAAACTGTTTTTT
d_gene: TRBD2; v_gene: TRBV28; j_gene: TRBJ2-1; abundance: -; CDR3aa: CASSFRREVMGVEQFF; CDR3nt: TGTGCCAGCAGTTTCAGGCGGGAGGTCATGGGGGTTGAGCAGTTCTTC
d_gene: -; v_gene: TRBV6-2/TRBV6-3; j_gene: TRBJ1-1; abundance: -; CDR3aa: CASSYRVTEAFF; CDR3nt: TGTGCCAGCAGTTACAGAGTCACTGAAGCTTTCTTT
d_gene: TRBD1; v_gene: TRBV5-1; j_gene: TRBJ2-7; abundance: few; CDR3aa: CASSLEQGSNEQYF; CDR3nt: TGCGCCAGCAGCTTGGAACAGGGGAGCAACGAGCAGTACTTC
d_gene: -; v_gene: TRBV5-1; j_gene: TRBJ1-1; abundance: -; CDR3aa: CASSLEHVMNTEAFF; CDR3nt: TGCGCCAGCAGCTTGGAGCATGTAATGAACACTGAAGCTTTCTTT
d_gene: -; v_gene: TRBV5-1; j_gene: TRBJ1-1; abundance: many; CDR3aa: CASSLAGGPTAEAFF; CDR3nt: TGCGCCAGCAGCTTGGCCGGGGGACCGACCGCTGAAGCTTTCTTT
d_gene: -; v_gene: TRBV7-8; j_gene: TRBJ2-1; abundance: -; CDR3aa: CASSLVKHNEQFF; CDR3nt: TGTGCCAGCAGCTTAGTCAAGCACAATGAGCAGTTCTTC